A selection of T cell receptor beta chains follows, all from one sample in a study of patients and donors after allogeneic stem cell transplantation. TCRdb fed the RT-PCR reads into MiXCR, producing one record per CDR3 protein. The data contain 920,000 or so distinct CDR3 sequences, roughly 18% of them seen just once; the ten biggest clones take up 6%. What was sequenced was blood, either unsorted or a sorted T cell fraction (not recorded which). The receptors here all came from a human donor who was either an allogeneic HSCT recipient or a stem cell or donor lymphocyte infusion donor (not recorded which). It is not recorded whose cells these are; they may come from a transplant donor. Both conserved end residues are part of each CDR3. The D gene is left open where the match is weak. Size is stated for part of the rows, as once, few or many counts, or as a class when the clone is expanded.

V gene,D gene,clone size,J gene,CDR3 DNA,CDR3 protein
TRBV5-1,.,many,TRBJ1-2,TGCGCCAGCATGGATGAAGGTGGCTACACCTTC,CASMDEGGYTF
TRBV7-2,TRBD2,.,TRBJ2-3,TGTGCCAGCAGCTTAGAAGGGACTAGCGGGGGGCAGTATTTT,CASSLEGTSGGQYF
TRBV20-1,.,.,TRBJ1-4,TGCAGTGCCCCGGCCGGGACCGTTAATGAAAAACTGTTTTTT,CSAPAGTVNEKLFF
TRBV9,.,once,TRBJ2-1,TGTGCCAGCAGCGCGACAGGTGATAGCTCCTACAATGAGCAGTTCTTC,CASSATGDSSYNEQFF
TRBV15,TRBD1,few,TRBJ2-1,TGTGCCACCAGCAGTAGGGACAGGGGGCGCCAGGATGAGCAGTTCTTC,CATSSRDRGRQDEQFF
TRBV11-2,.,few,TRBJ2-2,TGTGCCAGCAGCCCAGGGGGGAAGGGCACCGGGGAGCTGTTTTTT,CASSPGGKGTGELFF
TRBV3-1,.,.,TRBJ2-2,TGTGCCAGCAGCCAAGCGGGAGCGATCACCGGGGAGCTGTTTTTT,CASSQAGAITGELFF
TRBV7-7,.,.,TRBJ2-3,TGTGCTAGCAGCTTATCTCCCGGGCATACGCAGTATTTT,CASSLSPGHTQYF
TRBV12-3/TRBV12-4,.,.,TRBJ1-2,TGTGCCAGCAGTTCCCATCCTGTAGCTGGGGACTATGGCTACACCTTC,CASSSHPVAGDYGYTF
TRBV4-2,.,.,TRBJ2-1,TGTGCCAGCAGCCAAGCCATAAAAAGGGCTGACAATGAGCAGTTCTTC,CASSQAIKRADNEQFF
TRBV28,.,.,TRBJ2-5,TGTGCCAGCAGTTTTGGACTCCAAGAGACCCAGTACTTC,CASSFGLQETQYF
TRBV20-1,.,.,TRBJ2-7,TGCAGTGCTAGAGGGGGCTTTGTTACGGAGGATTCCTACGAGCAGTACTTC,CSARGGFVTEDSYEQYF
TRBV7-2,.,many,TRBJ2-1,TGTGCCAGCAGCATCGGGACTCTTCTTGGGCTGAACAATGAGCAGTTCTTC,CASSIGTLLGLNNEQFF
TRBV20-1,.,.,TRBJ1-1,TGCAGTGCTAGAGATCTTCAATTTGGGGGGAACACTGAAGCTTTCTTT,CSARDLQFGGNTEAFF
TRBV7-9,TRBD1,.,TRBJ1-2,TGTGCCAGCAGCCCAGGGACAGGGTCTTACGTGGAAGGCTACACCTTC,CASSPGTGSYVEGYTF
TRBV7-9,TRBD1,.,TRBJ1-1,TGTGCCAGCAGCTTAGCGGAGTACAGGGGAAACACTGAAGCTTTCTTT,CASSLAEYRGNTEAFF
TRBV7-8,.,few,TRBJ1-1,TGTGCCAGCAGCTTAGAGACCGGACAGTTCACTGAAGCTTTCTTT,CASSLETGQFTEAFF
TRBV7-9,.,.,TRBJ1-5,TGTGCCAGCAGCTTAGGACAGGCTTATCAGCCCCAGCATTTT,CASSLGQAYQPQHF
TRBV27,.,.,TRBJ1-6,TGTGCCAGCAGTGCAGGGCCCGTCGATAATTCACCCCTCCACTTT,CASSAGPVDNSPLHF
TRBV12-3/TRBV12-4,TRBD2,.,TRBJ2-3,TGTGCCAGCAGTTTCCTCCGACTAGCGGGAGGCGTACTCACAGATACGCAGTATTTT,CASSFLRLAGGVLTDTQYF
TRBV7-8,TRBD2,.,TRBJ2-3,TGTGCCAGCAGCTTAGGTCTAGCGGGAGTGGCAGATACGCAGTATTTT,CASSLGLAGVADTQYF
TRBV12-3/TRBV12-4,.,many,TRBJ2-3,TGTGCCAGCAGTTTTTTCCCAGATACGCAGTATTTT,CASSFFPDTQYF
TRBV6-4,.,.,TRBJ2-7,TGTGCCAGCAGCCTCCCCGGGAGCGGGACAGAGTGGGAGCAGTACTTC,CASSLPGSGTEWEQYF
TRBV6-5,.,few,TRBJ2-7,TGTGCCAGCAGTTACAGGAGACAGGTCCCCTCCTACGAGCAGTACTTC,CASSYRRQVPSYEQYF
TRBV4-3,.,few,TRBJ2-1,TGCGCCAGCAGCCAAGATCCATCCGGGGCTAACTACAATGAGCAGTTCTTC,CASSQDPSGANYNEQFF
TRBV29-1,.,.,TRBJ1-1,TGCAGCGCCGCGGGGGGTGGCGGTGAAGCTTTCTTT,CSAAGGGGEAFF